A single sample gave rise to the 25 T cell receptor beta chains below, sequenced in a study of T-cell memory formation after mild COVID-19. Each CDR3 protein gets one entry after TCRdb re-called the 5' RACE reads with MiXCR. The sample has a few hundred thousand distinct CDR3 sequences; 15% to 20% are singletons. The sample comprised PBMCs or a T cell subset sorted from them (not recorded which). The receptors here all came from a man aged 18 to 29 who had mild COVID-19 (a few samples of this study predate the infection). Cell type and time point are not known.

A word on this clonotype: This may stem from a read error, because a much larger clone lies one nucleotide away. This chain joins TRBV28 and TRBJ2-5, with unresolved D. Trimming took off 6 bases at V and 5 bases at J, with 4 bases between the two ends. Germline assignment: CDR1 MDHEN and CDR2 SYDVKM. The CDR3 covers 10 residues. CDR3 nucleotides: TGTGCCAGCAGGGATGAGACCCAGTACTTC. This sequence encodes CASRDETQYF.

V and J are TRBV7-2 and TRBJ2-6; D tentatively fits TRBD1 or TRBD2 (5 bases each). The CDR3 has 15 residues. Between the trimmed V and J ends, which lost 8 bases and 0 bases, there was a span of 11 bases. Germline loops: CDR1 SGHTA, CDR2 FQGNSA. This CDR3 reads CASGGAFSGANVLTF. Written as DNA, the CDR3 is TGTGCCAGCGGGGGAGCTTTCTCTGGGGCCAACGTCCTGACTTTC.

V gene TRBV14 combines with J gene TRBJ1-2; TRBD1 aligns across 7 bases. This CDR3 contains 13 residues. Trimming at V came to 2 bases and at J to 7 bases, leaving 4 bases not matched to a gene. CDR1 SGHDN and CDR2 FVKESK come from the germline V gene. CDR3: CASSQRGRIGYTF. The CDR3 DNA reads as TGTGCCAGCAGCCAAAGGGGGCGAATTGGCTACACCTTC. The complete variable domain, with remaining parts taken from reference TRBV14 and TRBJ1-2, reads EAGVTQFPSHSVIEKGQTVTLRCDPISGHDNLYWYRRVMGKEIKFLLHFVKESKQDESGMPNNRFLAERTGGTYSTLKVQPAELEDSGVYFCASSQRGRIGYTFGSGTRLTVV.

J is TRBJ2-1 and V is TRBV2, with 7 nucleotides matching TRBD2. Germline lookup yields CDR1 SNHLY and CDR2 FYNNEI. The junction had 4 bases not matched to a gene; V was cut back by 11 bases and J by 0 bases. This CDR3 comprises 13 residues. The CDR3, as DNA: TGTGCCGGGCGGGAGAGCTCCTACAATGAGCAGTTCTTC. Protein product: CAGRESSYNEQFF.

The chain carries TRBV2 and TRBJ2-7, with D perhaps TRBD2 (6 bases). Trimming left V 4 bases short and J 7 bases short, with 17 bases between. Germline loops: CDR1 SNHLY, CDR2 FYNNEI. This CDR3 is 14 amino acids long. This CDR3 is CASSGRGSNWEQYV. In nucleotides, the CDR3 is TGTGCCAGCAGTGGGCGGGGTAGTAACTGGGAGCAGTACGTC.

This chain links TRBV5-1 with TRBJ1-4; D is unclear. Trimming removed 0 bases at V and 8 bases at J, with 8 bases between. CDR3 length: 13 amino acids. CDR1 and CDR2 from the germline V gene are SGHRS and YFSETQ. The CDR3 DNA reads TGCGCCAGCAGCTTGGGAAATTGGGAAAAACTGTTTTTT. Amino acid sequence: CASSLGNWEKLFF.

This clonotype was seen repeatedly, ten times or more. The gene calls are TRBV7-2 and TRBJ2-3; D unresolved. The CDR3 contains 14 residues. V was pared by 5 bases and J by 2 bases, with 11 bases between. The germline CDR1 and CDR2 sequences are SGHTA and FQGNSA. The DNA for the CDR3 is TGTGCCAGCAGCCGGGCGACCCCCACAGATACGCAGTATTTT. Protein sequence: CASSRATPTDTQYF.

This clonotype was observed a few times. This rearrangement joins TRBV7-9 to TRBJ1-1, with 10 positions matching TRBD1. CDR1 SEHNR and CDR2 FQNEAQ come from the germline V gene (reference sequence). V shed 7 bases, J shed 1 base, and the junction held 6 bases outside the gene matches. The CDR3 runs 15 residues. The DNA of the CDR3 is TGTGCCAGCACCCAAAGACAGGGGGCGAACACTGAAGCTTTCTTT. Its protein is CASTQRQGANTEAFF.

This clonotype has more than one count but fewer than ten. The rearrangement links TRBV4-1 to TRBJ1-5; D is possibly TRBD1 (5 bases). Trimming cost V 0 bases and J 3 bases, with 9 bases left between them. The CDR3 length is 15 residues. Germline CDR1 reads MGHRA; CDR2 reads YSYEKL. Here the CDR3 DNA reads TGCGCCAGCAGCCAAGATCACAGGACCAATCAGCCCCAGCATTTT. Translating gives CASSQDHRTNQPQHF.

This clonotype came up a few times. V usage is TRBV6-6 and J usage is TRBJ1-1; 7 nucleotides align to TRBD1. CDR1 and CDR2 from the germline V gene are MNHNY and SVGAGI (reference sequence). The CDR3 covers 14 residues. The ends lost 4 bases at V and 1 base at J; junction bases unmatched: 3. The DNA for the CDR3 is TGTGCCAGCAGTTCCAGGGGGGAGAACACTGAAGCTTTCTTT. Translating it yields CASSSRGENTEAFF.

V and J are TRBV29-1 and TRBJ1-1; D remains ambiguous. CDR3 length equals 12 residues. Trimming took off 3 bases at V and 0 bases at J, with 5 bases between the two ends. Per the germline V gene, CDR1 is SQVTM and CDR2 is ANQGSEA. CDR3 amino acids: CSVDDLNTEAFF. DNA for the CDR3: TGCAGCGTTGACGACCTGAACACTGAAGCTTTCTTT.

Only a few counts were recorded for this clonotype. V and J are TRBV3-1 and TRBJ2-5; tentatively, D is TRBD2 (6 bases). CDR1 and CDR2 (germline): LGHDT, YNNKEL (reference sequence). This CDR3 has 14 residues. Trimming took 1 base from V and 5 from J, leaving 11 bases between them. The CDR3 DNA reads as TGTGCCAGCAGCCAAGCGGGGGACGGGGAGACCCAGTACTTC. Its translation: CASSQAGDGETQYF.

Note on this clonotype: This likely comes from a read error, as the CDR3 has no conserved phenylalanine or tryptophan at its end. The J gene is TRBJ1-5, the V gene TRBV12-3 or TRBV12-4; D is unclear. Trimming pared 6 bases from V and 6 bases from J, leaving 6 bases between. The CDR3 consists of 11 residues. DNA of the CDR3: TGTGCCAGCAGGCGAGTTCAGCCCCAGCATATT. The encoded protein is CASRRVQPQHI.

This clonotype was picked up many times. The chain recombines TRBV2 with TRBJ1-2; D perhaps matches TRBD1 (5 bases). The V and J ends lost 3 bases and 4 bases respectively, with 21 bases between them. The CDR3 has 17 residues. In germline, CDR1 is SNHLY, CDR2 FYNNEI. CDR3 in amino acids: CASSESRGWQTRYGYTF. Here the CDR3 DNA reads TGTGCCAGCAGTGAGTCTAGGGGATGGCAGACTCGCTATGGCTACACCTTC.

The J gene is TRBJ1-6, the V gene TRBV6-1; D uncertain. CDR1 and CDR2 (germline): MNHNS, SASEGT. Trimming took 1 base from V and 3 from J, leaving 10 bases between them. This CDR3 has 16 amino acids. The chain's CDR3 is CASSEVEPSYNSPLHF. The CDR3 DNA reads as TGTGCCAGCAGTGAAGTTGAGCCGAGCTATAATTCACCCCTCCACTTT.

The chain combines TRBV12-3 or TRBV12-4 with TRBJ2-5, with 12 bases lining up with TRBD2. This CDR3 has 15 amino acids. Trimming cost V 6 bases and J 0 bases; bases outside gene matches: 2. The CDR3 coding sequence is TGTGCCAGCAGCAGACTAGCGGGGGACCAAGAGACCCAGTACTTC. Amino acid sequence: CASSRLAGDQETQYF.

This clonotype was seen a handful of times. At one end, the junction sequence differs from germline, possibly due to a read error. V and J are TRBV7-7 and TRBJ2-5; 12 bases map to TRBD1. This CDR3 contains 15 residues. The germline gives CDR1 SSHAT, CDR2 FNYEAQ (reference sequence). The CDR3 is CASSSGQGAGETQYF. As DNA, the CDR3 is TGTGCTAGCAGCTCGGGACAGGGGGCAGGAGAGACCCAGTACTTC.

The chain combines TRBV4-2 with TRBJ2-1; 12 nucleotides line up with TRBD2. V shed 0 bases, J shed 10 bases, and the junction held 10 bases outside the gene matches. CDR3 length: 17 residues. The germline gives CDR1 LGHNA, CDR2 YNFKEQ. The CDR3, as DNA: TGTGCCAGCAGCCAAGATCAAGCTAGCGGGGGGGCTCGAGAGCAGTTCTTC. Protein sequence: CASSQDQASGGAREQFF.

The chain has TRBV7-9 and TRBJ2-1; D perhaps matches TRBD1 (5 bases). Trimming took off 7 bases at V and 1 base at J, with 17 bases between the two ends. The germline CDR1 and CDR2 sequences are SEHNR and FQNEAQ (reference sequence). This CDR3 has 16 amino acids. This chain's CDR3 is CASKSAGPPSYNEQFF. DNA of the CDR3: TGTGCCAGCAAGTCCGCAGGGCCCCCGTCCTACAATGAGCAGTTCTTC.

A few counts support this clonotype. The chain combines TRBV5-1 with TRBJ2-3; 9 bases are a match to TRBD1. With V trimmed by 3 bases and J by 4 bases, 3 bases remained unmatched. CDR3 length: 14 residues. The germline V gene encodes CDR1 SGHRS and CDR2 YFSETQ. In nucleotides, the CDR3 is TGCGCCAGCAGCTGGACAGGGGTAGCAGATACGCAGTATTTT. Its translation is CASSWTGVADTQYF. Full variable domain (missing parts from reference TRBV5-1 and TRBJ2-3): KAGVTQTPRYLIKTRGQQVTLSCSPISGHRSVSWYQQTPGQGLQFLFEYFSETQRNKGNFPGRFSGRQFSNSRSEMNVSTLELGDSALYLCASSWTGVADTQYFGPGTRLTVL.

V usage is TRBV4-3 and J usage is TRBJ2-5, with D possibly being TRBD1 (5 bases). The CDR3 has 15 residues. V was clipped by 4 bases and J by 4 bases, with 16 bases between them. Germline CDR1 LGHNA, CDR2 YSLEER. CDR3 sequence reads: CASSRSSSRVETQYF. In DNA form, the CDR3 reads TGCGCCAGCAGCCGGAGCTCGAGCAGGGTAGAGACCCAGTACTTC.

Only a few counts were recorded for this clonotype. The genes are TRBV7-9 and TRBJ2-3, with 8 bases aligning to TRBD2. The CDR3 is 12 amino acids. CDR1 SEHNR and CDR2 FQNEAQ come from the germline V gene (reference sequence). In nucleotides, the CDR3 is TGTGTGGCTAGCGGGAGCACAGATACGCAGTATTTT. Translating it yields CVASGSTDTQYF.

This clonotype was detected a few times. CDR3 in DNA: TGTGCCAGCAGCTTAAGAAATCCCCCGGGACAGTACGAGCAGTACGTC. It encodes CASSLRNPPGQYEQYV. This chain links TRBV5-5 with TRBJ2-7, with TRBD1 matching over 7 bases. Germline trimming cut 2 bases from V and 4 bases from J; bases unmatched to any gene: 12. This CDR3 has 16 residues. Germline V gene sequence: CDR1 SGHKS, CDR2 YYEKEE (reference sequence).

This chain joins TRBV4-1 and TRBJ1-1; maybe TRBD1 (5 bases). The V end lost 5 bases, the J end lost 11 bases, and 15 bases lay between the germline ends. Germline V lookup: CDR1 MGHRA, CDR2 YSYEKL. The CDR3 contains 12 residues. The CDR3 loop reads CASSGGGIGAFF. DNA of the CDR3: TGCGCCAGCAGCGGGGGGGGGATCGGGGCTTTCTTT.

This clonotype has more than one count but fewer than ten. The chain employs TRBV4-1 and TRBJ2-7; 10 positions match TRBD1. V lost 5 bases to trimming and J lost 2 bases; unmatched junction nucleotides: 6. The CDR3 contains 15 residues. CDR1 and CDR2 (germline): MGHRA, YSYEKL. As DNA, the CDR3 is TGCGCCAGCAGCAACACCGGGACAGGGGCCTACGAGCAGTACTTC. Translated, it gives CASSNTGTGAYEQYF.